This TCR beta chain was sequenced during a study of TIL therapy for anti-PD-1-resistant metastatic lung cancer (dated by TCRdb to the early 2020s). Regarding the complete study: Tumors were collected before any PD-1/PD-L1 blockade, after which patients were given nivolumab, and patients who progressed were given lymphodepletion, an infusion of expanded TIL and IL-2. T cell receptor beta sequencing of tumor and peripheral blood was used to follow clonotypes across the tumor, the expanded TIL product and serial blood samples. Most of the cohort had lung adenocarcinoma, including a few EGFR-mutant tumors and two ALK-rearranged tumors, and half of the patients were either current or former smokers. Enrolled patients had a median age of around 51 years (range about 35-80) and a median tumor PD-L1 proportion score of over 5.5%. A median non-synonymous tumor mutation burden of under 1.9 mutations per megabase was determined across the cohort by whole-exome sequencing. Beyond this particular receptor, the publication reports: The cohort was highly selected, with more treatment-naive, never-smoker and oncogene-addicted patients than typical, limiting generalizability. The study protocol defined all tumor marker inferences as exploratory. The baseline peripheral repertoire was partially replaced by infused TIL clonotypes, which then decayed over months, and no apparent association between persistence and response was found.

The sample's time point label is to be understood as: pre-treatment sample, taken before nivolumab and TIL therapy. A phase I trial run at two centers enrolled adults with stage 4 NSCLC between 2017 and 2020. The samples were drawn from an open-label, single-arm phase I trial testing tumor-infiltrating lymphocyte therapy combined with nivolumab in advanced non-small cell lung cancer. Blood mononuclear cells were isolated from EDTA tubes by Ficoll gradient and were snap-frozen as pellets, and DNA was extracted with a Qiagen mini-prep kit. TCR beta CDR3 regions were amplified from genomic DNA by bias-controlled multiplex PCR with the immunoSEQ v3 hsTCRB kit. An Illumina NextSeq 500 was used to sequence the TCR libraries, reaching approximately 2 million read pairs at survey level or 5-6 million at deep level. In the paper's pipeline: V, D and J genes were assigned, non-productive sequences were removed, and clonality was reported by immunoSEQ Analyzer software. Repertoires were compared by productive Simpson clonality and by the Morisita overlap index of productive TRB rearrangements between infused TIL and blood. Absolute clonotype counts in blood were estimated by multiplying the lymphocyte count by the CD3+ fraction and by the productive frequency of the clone. Not all clones reach the TCRdb copy of this immuneACCESS table, which keeps in-frame sequences only. Checked studies attribute under half of the gap to unresolved V genes and leave the rest unexplained. That table gives V, J and clone size, and the DNA gave D and trimming. Present in this sample are some 52,000 clones, roughly 85% of which were seen just once. The top ten constitute about 4.8% of the sample.

The CDR3 covers 13 residues, taking in both the cysteine and the phenylalanine. Just the 39-base CDR3 DNA is kept, in frame starting at base 1. V is reduced by 5 bases and J by 5 bases, leaving a spacing of 12 bases between them. In the germline V gene (reference sequence), CDR1 corresponds to PRHDT and CDR2 to FYEKMQ. Concerning this clone: The clone's antigen remains unknown. No base-level quality is on record; no much larger clone is a single base apart.

The chain joins TRBV13 to TRBJ2-5, with the D segment identity uncertain. The sequence was obtained from a woman aged 30 to 85 with non-small cell lung cancer. The material sequenced was blood, taken at baseline. The bases read TGTGCCAGCAGCAGAAATGGGCTGGAGACCCAGTACTTC. The encoded protein is CASSRNGLETQYF.